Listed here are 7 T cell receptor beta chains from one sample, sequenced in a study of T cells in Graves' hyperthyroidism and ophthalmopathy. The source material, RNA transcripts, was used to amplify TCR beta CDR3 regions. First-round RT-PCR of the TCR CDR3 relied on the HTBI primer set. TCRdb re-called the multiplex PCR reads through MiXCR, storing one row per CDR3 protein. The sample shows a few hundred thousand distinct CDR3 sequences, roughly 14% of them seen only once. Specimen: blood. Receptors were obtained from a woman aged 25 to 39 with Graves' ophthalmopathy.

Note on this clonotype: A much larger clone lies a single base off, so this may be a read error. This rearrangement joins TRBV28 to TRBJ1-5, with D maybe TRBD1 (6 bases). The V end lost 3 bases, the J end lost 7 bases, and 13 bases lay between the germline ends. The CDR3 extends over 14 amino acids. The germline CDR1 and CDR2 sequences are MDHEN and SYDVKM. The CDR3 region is CASSLMGQGQPQHF. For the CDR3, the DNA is TGTGCCAGCAGTTTGATGGGGCAGGGGCAGCCCCAGCATTTT. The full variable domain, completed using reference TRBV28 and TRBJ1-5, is DVKVTQSSRYLVKRTGEKVFLECVQDMDHENMFWYRQDPGLGLRLIYFSYDVKMKEKGDIPEGYSVSREKKERFSLILESASTNQTSMYLCASSLMGQGQPQHFGDGTRLSIL.

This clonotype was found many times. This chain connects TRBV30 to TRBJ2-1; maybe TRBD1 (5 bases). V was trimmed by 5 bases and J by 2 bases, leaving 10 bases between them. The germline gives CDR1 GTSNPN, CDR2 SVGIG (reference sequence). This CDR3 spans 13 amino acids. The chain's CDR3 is CAWYRGTYNEQFF. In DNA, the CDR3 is TGTGCCTGGTATAGGGGTACCTACAATGAGCAGTTCTTC.

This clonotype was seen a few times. The CDR3 DNA reads TGTGCCACCAGCAGAACCGATGTGGGTGCGAGGTATGGCTACACCTTC. Its protein product is CATSRTDVGARYGYTF. The J gene is TRBJ1-2, the V gene TRBV15, with no clear D. Germline assignment: CDR1 LNHNV and CDR2 YYDKDF (reference sequence). The CDR3 loop spans 16 amino acids. Trimming removed 2 bases from V and 5 bases from J, with 18 bases in between. Drawing the rest from reference TRBV15 and TRBJ1-2, the complete variable domain is DAMVIQNPRYQVTQFGKPVTLSCSQTLNHNVMYWYQQKSSQAPKLLFHYYDKDFNNEADTPDNFQSRRPNTSFCFLDIRSPGLGDTAMYLCATSRTDVGARYGYTFGSGTRLTVV.

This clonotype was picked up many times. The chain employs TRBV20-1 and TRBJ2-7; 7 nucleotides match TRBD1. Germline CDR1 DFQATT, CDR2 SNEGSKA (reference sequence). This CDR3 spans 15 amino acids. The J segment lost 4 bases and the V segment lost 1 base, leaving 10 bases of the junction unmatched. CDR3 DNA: TGCAGTGCTAGAGGCCTCCGGGACAGTTCTTACGAGCAGTACTTC. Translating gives CSARGLRDSSYEQYF.

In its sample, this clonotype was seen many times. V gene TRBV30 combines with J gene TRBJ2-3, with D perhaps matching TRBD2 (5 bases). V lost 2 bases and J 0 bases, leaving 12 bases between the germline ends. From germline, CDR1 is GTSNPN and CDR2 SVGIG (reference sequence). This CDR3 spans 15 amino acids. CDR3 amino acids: CAWSTAAGSTDTQYF. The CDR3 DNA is TGTGCCTGGAGTACCGCGGCGGGCAGCACAGATACGCAGTATTTT.

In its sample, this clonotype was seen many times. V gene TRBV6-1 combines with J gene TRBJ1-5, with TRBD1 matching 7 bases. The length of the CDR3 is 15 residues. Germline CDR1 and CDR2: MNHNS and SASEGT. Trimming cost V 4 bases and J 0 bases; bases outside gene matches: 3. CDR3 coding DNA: TGTGCCAGCAGTGCCGACAGGGTTAGCAATCAGCCCCAGCATTTT. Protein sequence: CASSADRVSNQPQHF.

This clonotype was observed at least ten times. This chain's CDR3 is CATSRDRGKGETQYF. The CDR3 DNA reads TGTGCCACCAGCAGGGACAGGGGGAAGGGGGAGACCCAGTACTTC. This chain uses TRBV15 with TRBJ2-5, with TRBD1 identical over 10 bases. Germline assignment: CDR1 LNHNV and CDR2 YYDKDF (reference sequence). The CDR3 contains 15 residues. With 3 bases clipped from V and 5 bases from J, the junction kept 6 bases outside the gene matches.